The clone carrying this T cell receptor (beta chain) has at least ten counts. A junction boundary mismatches the germline segment, possibly from a read error. Within Nashville, Tennessee resided all donors, each a Caucasian adult. Spread over ten immunoSEQ deep assay plates, unsorted PBMC DNA underwent sequencing. TCRdb's copy holds only in-frame clones and misses some; the assay was immunoSEQ multiplex PCR. The sample lists 450,000 or so clones, approximately 80% occurring once. The entry originates in a study of shared clonotypes between healthy human individuals. Germline lookup yields CDR1 MNHNS and CDR2 SASEGT. The CDR3 length is 17 residues.

The TCR sequence derives from a middle-aged woman in good health. Some clones in this sample may be carry-over from other donors' samples. Sequencing was carried out using PBMCs. V is TRBV6-1 and J is TRBJ1-5; tentative D call: TRBD1 (5 bases). CDR3 region: CASREAWRGTRGQPQHF. CDR3 DNA sequence: TGTGCCAGCAGGGAAGCCTGGAGGGGCACGAGGGGTCAGCCCCAGCATTTT.